Sequencing of this T cell receptor beta chain was carried out in a study of cytomegalovirus exposure and HLA in healthy donors. Profiled with immunoSEQ multiplex PCR; TCRdb holds only in-frame clones, not every one. The top ten clones hold around 2.9% of a sample with almost 75,000 clones, approximately 80% of them seen once. This clone was recorded only once. Its cognate antigen is unknown. Study conclusions and caveats: Cytomegalovirus status was reportedly diagnosed by the classifier with high specificity and sensitivity. It was confirmed in vitro that a few of the CMV-associated chains were specific for CMV antigens. Within the 120 validation repertoires, first-cohort TCR clusters tended to co-occur, according to a later analysis.

V lost 4 bases and J lost 4; bases outside the gene matches: 6. CDR3 size: 15 residues. Germline CDR1 and CDR2: ENHRY and SYGVKD. The sequence came from a man between 25 and 39 years old in good health and CMV-seronegative. The sample taken for sequencing was PBMCs. The chain joins TRBV10-3 to TRBJ1-3; the match to TRBD1 covers 8 bases. As DNA, the CDR3 is TGTGCCATCAGTGGGACAGGGCATTCCGGAAACACCATATATTTT. Protein product: CAISGTGHSGNTIYF.